This TCR beta chain was sequenced for a study of blood T cell repertoires in COVID-19. Overall study: There were acute and convalescent COVID-19 samples, and they came from the United States, Italy and Spain.

Authors' methods: Estimated nucleated cell counts came from reference gene primer amplification. The data were produced by immunoSEQ multiplex PCR, yet TCRdb's version contains in-frame clones alone and is incomplete. Clone size and V and J calls were adopted from that table, with D and trimming inferred from the DNA. Among about 180,000 clones listed, approximately 90% were seen once. The Seattle patients, enrolled during active infection, were followed longitudinally. V was trimmed by 6 bases and J by 1 base, leaving 6 bases between them. Germline V CDR1 and CDR2: LNHDA, SQIVND (reference sequence). The CDR3 extends over 12 amino acids.

The TCR comes from a woman in her 70s with COVID-19, enrolled during active disease. V gene TRBV19 combines with J gene TRBJ1-1; D not certain. The source material was peripheral blood. In DNA, the CDR3 is TGTGCCAGTAGGAGAGAGAACACTGAAGCTTTCTTT. Translation gives CASRRENTEAFF.